What follows are 18 T cell receptor beta chains derived from one specimen sequenced in a study of T cell repertoires in cytomegalovirus infection. Which antigens these TCRs recognize remains unknown. TCRdb reanalysed the reads using MiXCR and keeps one entry per CDR3 protein. The profile shows 160,000 or so distinct CDR3 sequences, less than 25% of them singletons. The specimen comprised CD8+ T cells from cultured PBMCs, sampled from culture after CMV antigen stimulation. The receptors here all came from a human donor in good health (CMV status not recorded). Some clones in this sample may be carry-over from other donors' samples.

This clonotype was seen a few times. The chain has TRBV29-1 and TRBJ1-3, with D hard to call. Between the trimmed V and J ends, which lost 1 base and 4 bases, there was a span of 17 bases. Per germline, CDR1 SQVTM and CDR2 ANQGSEA. This CDR3 has 16 residues. The CDR3 protein is CSVEVMGPEHGNTIYF. CDR3 nucleotide sequence: TGCAGCGTTGAAGTCATGGGTCCGGAGCACGGAAACACCATATATTTT.

The chain joins TRBV7-2 to TRBJ1-6, with 9 bases fitting TRBD1. V shed 7 bases, J shed 10 bases, and the junction held 14 bases outside the gene matches. The CDR3 is 16 residues long. The germline V gene encodes CDR1 SGHTA and CDR2 FQGNSA. CDR3 protein: CASKSTDRGFLSPLHF. The DNA for the CDR3 is TGTGCCAGCAAATCCACGGACAGGGGATTTCTATCACCCCTCCACTTT.

This sequence joins TRBV12-3 or TRBV12-4 and TRBJ2-5, with 10 bases aligning to TRBD1. After removal of 4 bases from V and 4 bases from J, the junction contained 6 bases not matched to a gene. This CDR3 comprises 15 residues. The CDR3: CASSSEGTGAETQYF. Here the CDR3 DNA reads TGTGCCAGCAGTTCGGAAGGGACAGGGGCAGAGACCCAGTACTTC.

The CDR3 DNA sequence: TGTGCCACCAGGGGGGGGCAGTTCCAAGAGACCCAGTACTTC. Its translation is CATRGGQFQETQYF. This chain joins TRBV24-1 and TRBJ2-5; weak D call: TRBD2 (7 bases). CDR1 KGHDR and CDR2 SFDVKD come from the germline V gene. The CDR3 has 14 residues. V shed 7 bases and J shed 1 base, with 12 bases lying between them.

The J gene is TRBJ1-1, the V gene TRBV6-2 or TRBV6-3, with D unclear. Germline V gene data show CDR1 as MNHEY and CDR2 as SVGEGT. V shed 1 base and J shed 2 bases, with 5 bases lying between them. The CDR3 has 13 residues. The CDR3 sequence: CASSYWENTEAFF. CDR3 nucleotide sequence: TGTGCCAGCAGTTACTGGGAAAACACTGAAGCTTTCTTT.

The chain uses TRBV14 and TRBJ1-3; tentative D call: TRBD1 (6 bases). This CDR3 has 15 amino acids. Trimming took 4 bases from V and 4 from J, leaving 14 bases between them. From germline, CDR1 is SGHDN and CDR2 FVKESK. The CDR3 region is CASSLNRAAGNTIYF. DNA of the CDR3: TGTGCCAGCAGCCTTAACAGGGCTGCCGGAAACACCATATATTTT. Together with reference TRBV14 and TRBJ1-3, the CDR3 gives the full variable domain: EAGVTQFPSHSVIEKGQTVTLRCDPISGHDNLYWYRRVMGKEIKFLLHFVKESKQDESGMPNNRFLAERTGGTYSTLKVQPAELEDSGVYFCASSLNRAAGNTIYFGEGSWLTVV.

This clonotype has just a few counts. This chain links TRBV7-9 with TRBJ1-2, with 8 bases identical to TRBD1. CDR1 and CDR2 from the germline V gene are SEHNR and FQNEAQ (reference sequence). J lost 7 bases, V lost 0 bases, and 10 bases had no gene match. This CDR3 is 16 amino acids long. The CDR3: CASSLAYLDRETGYTF. The CDR3 nucleotides are TGTGCCAGCAGCTTAGCCTACCTGGACAGGGAGACTGGCTACACCTTC.

This clonotype has only a few counts. As DNA, the CDR3 is TGCGCCAGCAGCCAAGCCCCGGATCTGAATCCCTACGAGCAGTACTTC. Translating gives CASSQAPDLNPYEQYF. The genes are TRBV4-3 and TRBJ2-7; D is unresolved. The CDR3 loop spans 16 amino acids. CDR1 is LGHNA, CDR2 YSLEER, per germline. Trimming removed 1 base at V and 2 bases at J, with 15 bases between.

This clonotype has a handful of counts. The chain recombines TRBV7-2 with TRBJ1-4; D unresolved. V lost 2 bases to trimming and J lost 0 bases, with 10 bases between them. The CDR3 runs to 16 residues. Germline loops: CDR1 SGHTA, CDR2 FQGNSA. The CDR3 sequence: CASSLLSQPTNEKLFF. In DNA, the CDR3 is TGTGCCAGCAGCTTACTCTCCCAGCCAACTAATGAAAAACTGTTTTTT.

This sequence joins TRBV12-3 or TRBV12-4 and TRBJ2-1; D ambiguous. V gave up 4 bases and J gave up 5 bases, with 12 bases separating them. CDR3 length: 14 residues. The CDR3: CASSSLPFDNEQFF. The CDR3 nucleotides are TGTGCCAGCAGTTCGTTACCCTTTGACAATGAGCAGTTCTTC.

This clonotype turned up a few times. This chain joins TRBV7-2 and TRBJ1-1; D gene unclear. CDR3 length equals 16 residues. V lost 1 base to trimming and J lost 0 bases, with 12 bases between them. CDR1 and CDR2 (germline): SGHTA, FQGNSA. The CDR3 protein is CASSLVADTLNTEAFF. CDR3 nucleotides: TGTGCCAGCAGCTTAGTAGCGGATACCTTGAACACTGAAGCTTTCTTT.

V gene TRBV24-1 combines with J gene TRBJ1-1, with 7 bases fitting TRBD1. V lost 5 bases, J lost 4 bases, and 18 bases stayed unmatched. Germline V gene lookup returns CDR1 KGHDR and CDR2 SFDVKD. The CDR3 has 18 residues. This CDR3 reads CATSGRGDRPDGGTEAFF. CDR3 DNA: TGTGCCACCAGTGGAAGAGGGGACAGACCTGATGGGGGCACTGAAGCTTTCTTT.

V and J are TRBV7-8 and TRBJ2-7; D is perhaps TRBD1 (5 bases). CDR3 length equals 16 residues. Deletions cut 4 bases from V and 1 base from J, with 17 bases between. The germline V gene has CDR1 SGHVS and CDR2 FQNEAQ. This chain's CDR3 is CASSSYDRVLSYEQYF. The CDR3 nucleotides are TGTGCCAGCAGCTCCTACGACAGAGTACTTTCCTACGAGCAGTACTTC. The full variable domain, with the rest looked up from reference TRBV7-8 and TRBJ2-7, is GAGVSQSPRYKVAKRGQDVALRCDPISGHVSLFWYQQALGQGPEFLTYFQNEAQLDKSGLPSDRFFAERPEGSVSTLKIQRTQQEDSAVYLCASSSYDRVLSYEQYFGPGTRLTVT.

This clonotype was recorded a few times. The chain uses TRBV12-3 or TRBV12-4 and TRBJ1-1; 11 bases agree with TRBD1. The CDR3 covers 16 residues. Unmatched junction bases numbered 4, after V lost 4 bases and J lost 0 bases. The CDR3: CASSSRDRGLNTEAFF. For the CDR3, the DNA is TGTGCCAGCAGTTCAAGGGACAGGGGGTTGAACACTGAAGCTTTCTTT.

This chain uses TRBV7-2 with TRBJ1-2, with D possibly matching TRBD1 (5 bases). The V and J ends lost 3 bases and 3 bases respectively, with 14 bases between them. This CDR3 is built from 15 residues. The germline CDR1 and CDR2 sequences are SGHTA and FQGNSA. CDR3 sequence: CASSFLGRADYGYTF. In DNA, the CDR3 is TGTGCCAGCAGCTTCTTAGGCAGGGCGGACTATGGCTACACCTTC.

In DNA form, the CDR3 reads TGCGCCAGCAGCTTGGAAGGGGGATGGGGCCCCCGGGAGACTGAAGCTTTCTTT. The encoded protein is CASSLEGGWGPRETEAFF. This rearrangement joins TRBV5-1 to TRBJ1-1, with D perhaps TRBD1 (6 bases). This CDR3 is built from 18 residues. V lost 0 bases, J lost 5 bases, and 23 bases lay in between. In germline, CDR1 is SGHRS, CDR2 YFSETQ.

V gene TRBV6-5 combines with J gene TRBJ1-1; D is unclear. Germline assignment: CDR1 MNHEY and CDR2 SVGAGI. The CDR3 length is 13 residues. V lost 0 bases, J lost 1 base, and 3 bases lay in between. The CDR3 loop reads CASSYSKNTEAFF. The CDR3, as DNA: TGTGCCAGCAGTTACTCGAAGAACACTGAAGCTTTCTTT.

This clonotype was seen a few times. This chain joins TRBV7-6 and TRBJ2-3; D is possibly TRBD1 (5 bases). Germline V lookup: CDR1 SGHVS, CDR2 FNYEAQ. Deletions cut 5 bases from V and 7 bases from J, with 10 bases between. CDR3 length: 12 amino acids. The CDR3 nucleotides read TGTGCCAGCAGCGCACAGGAGCATACGCAGTATTTT. Translation gives CASSAQEHTQYF.